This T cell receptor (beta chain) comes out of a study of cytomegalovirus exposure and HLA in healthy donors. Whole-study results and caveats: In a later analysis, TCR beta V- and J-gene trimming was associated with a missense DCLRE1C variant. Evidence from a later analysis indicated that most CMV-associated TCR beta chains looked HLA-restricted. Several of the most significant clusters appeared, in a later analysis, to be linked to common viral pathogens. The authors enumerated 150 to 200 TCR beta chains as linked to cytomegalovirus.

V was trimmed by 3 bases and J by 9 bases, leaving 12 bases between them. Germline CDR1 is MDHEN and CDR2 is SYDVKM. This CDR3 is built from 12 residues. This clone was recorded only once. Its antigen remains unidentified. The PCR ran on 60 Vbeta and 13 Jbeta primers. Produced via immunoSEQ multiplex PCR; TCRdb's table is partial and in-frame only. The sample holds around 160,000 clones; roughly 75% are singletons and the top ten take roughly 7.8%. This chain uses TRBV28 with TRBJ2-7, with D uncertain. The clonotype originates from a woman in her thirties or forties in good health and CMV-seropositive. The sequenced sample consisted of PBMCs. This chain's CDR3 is CASSLADFGQYF. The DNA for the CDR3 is TGTGCCAGCAGTTTGGCAGACTTCGGGCAGTACTTC.